This TCR beta chain originates from a study of tumor-infiltrating lymphocytes in primary liver carcinoma. Study in general: The study reported T1-T3 N0M0 tumors spanning 4.2 to 10 cm. Notes on the study in general: Representation across all five tumor regions was limited to only about 7.5-24% of top clones.

The approximately 17-34 mg bulk tissue piece was not sorted before simultaneous RNA and DNA extraction. Every patient had chronic HBV infection and was treatment-naive. Each tumor sample had over 80% viable tumor cells. Germline CDR1 reads SGHVS; CDR2 reads FQNEAQ. CDR3 length: 15 residues. The template, about 500 ng total RNA, yielded TCR beta cDNA made with a constant-region primer. It was through three nested multiplex PCR rounds of slightly modified ARM-PCR that TCR beta libraries arose. For around 11 cycles apiece, the opening two PCR rounds ran with TRBV1-TRBV30 forward primers and a C-beta reverse primer. One entry per CDR3 protein, called by TCRdb with MiXCR from the multiplex PCR reads. The table lists tens of thousands of distinct CDR3 sequences, roughly 69% of them singletons, with roughly 25% in the top ten. This clonotype was picked up one time. The antigen remains undetermined. Relative to the germline gene, one junction end is altered; a read error may explain this.

The rearrangement uses TRBV7-8 and TRBJ2-5, with TRBD2 as a possible D gene (5 bases). This receptor was taken from a middle-aged man with primary liver carcinoma and hepatitis B virus infection. Sequenced material: liver tumor tissue from sampling region 4. As for subset: tumor region T4, right-lateral pole. The CDR3: CASSSATTNQEAQYF. The CDR3, as DNA: TGTGCCAGCAGCTCCGCGACTACGAATCAAGAGGCCCAGTACTTC.